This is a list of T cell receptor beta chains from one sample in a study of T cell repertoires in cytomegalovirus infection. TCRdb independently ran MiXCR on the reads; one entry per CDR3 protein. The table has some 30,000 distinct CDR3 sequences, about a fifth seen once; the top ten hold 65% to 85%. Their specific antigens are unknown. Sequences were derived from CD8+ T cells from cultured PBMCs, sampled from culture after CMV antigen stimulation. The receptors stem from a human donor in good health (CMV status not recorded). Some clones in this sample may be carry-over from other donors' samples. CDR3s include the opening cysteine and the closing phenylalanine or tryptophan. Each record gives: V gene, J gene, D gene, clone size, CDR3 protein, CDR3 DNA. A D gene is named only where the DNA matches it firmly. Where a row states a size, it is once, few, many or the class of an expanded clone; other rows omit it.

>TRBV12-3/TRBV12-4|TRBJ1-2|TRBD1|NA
CASSLDRGFFGYTF
TGTGCCAGCAGTTTAGACAGGGGGTTTTTTGGCTACACCTTC
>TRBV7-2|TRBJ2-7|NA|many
CASSHLSTEREQYF
TGTGCCAGCAGCCATTTGTCGACCGAGAGAGAGCAGTACTTC
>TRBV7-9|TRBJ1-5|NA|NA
CASSSEYSNQPQHF
TGTGCCAGCAGCTCGGAGTATAGCAATCAGCCCCAGCATTTT
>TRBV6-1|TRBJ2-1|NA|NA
CASPLADSSYNEQFF
TGTGCCAGTCCCCTCGCCGATAGCTCCTACAATGAGCAGTTCTTC
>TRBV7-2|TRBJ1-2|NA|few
CASSLAYGYTF
TGTGCCAGCAGCTTAGCCTATGGCTACACCTTC
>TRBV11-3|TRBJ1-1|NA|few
CASSLGLNTEAFF
TGTGCCAGCAGCTTAGGCTTGAACACTGAAGCTTTCTTT
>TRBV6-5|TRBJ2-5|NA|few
CASSSPGYQETQYF
TGTGCCAGCAGTTCTCCGGGTTACCAAGAGACCCAGTACTTC
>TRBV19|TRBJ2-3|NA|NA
CASSKSSTDTQYF
TGTGCCAGTAGTAAAAGCAGCACAGATACGCAGTATTTT
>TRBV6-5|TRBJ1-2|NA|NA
CASSYDQGSGYTF
TGTGCCAGCAGTTACGACCAGGGATCTGGCTACACCTTC
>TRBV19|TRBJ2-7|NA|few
CASSTRQERYEQYF
TGTGCCAGTAGTACCCGACAGGAGAGGTACGAGCAGTACTTC
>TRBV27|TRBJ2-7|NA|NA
CASSLRGATYEQYF
TGTGCCAGCAGTTTACGGGGGGCGACCTACGAGCAGTACTTC
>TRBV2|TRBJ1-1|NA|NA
CASSRGTANTEAFF
TGTGCCAGCAGTCGGGGGACGGCGAACACTGAAGCTTTCTTT
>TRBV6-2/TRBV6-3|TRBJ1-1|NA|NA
CASSYTLGETEAFF
TGTGCCAGCAGTTACACACTGGGAGAAACTGAAGCTTTCTTT
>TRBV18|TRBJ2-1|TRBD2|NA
CASSPREGMYNEQFF
TGTGCCAGCTCACCGCGGGAGGGGATGTACAATGAGCAGTTCTTC
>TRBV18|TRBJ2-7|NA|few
CASSRAGDYEQYF
TGTGCCAGCTCCCGGGCAGGGGACTACGAGCAGTACTTC
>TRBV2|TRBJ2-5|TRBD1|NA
CASTPDRGQGSQETQYF
TGTGCCAGCACTCCAGACAGGGGGCAAGGGTCGCAAGAGACCCAGTACTTC
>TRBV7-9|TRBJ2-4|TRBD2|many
CASSATSGTTKNIQYF
TGTGCCAGCAGCGCAACTAGCGGGACGACCAAAAACATTCAGTACTTC
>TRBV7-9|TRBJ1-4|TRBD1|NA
CASAEQTGGVSEKLFF
TGTGCCAGCGCCGAACAAACAGGGGGAGTTTCTGAAAAACTGTTTTTT
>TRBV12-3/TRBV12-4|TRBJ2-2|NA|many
CASSLNTGELFF
TGTGCCAGCAGTTTAAACACCGGGGAGCTGTTTTTT
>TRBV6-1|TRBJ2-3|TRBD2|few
CASSSGIFADTQYF
TGTGCCAGCAGTAGCGGGATATTTGCAGATACGCAGTATTTT
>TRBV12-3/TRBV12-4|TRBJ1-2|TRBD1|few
CASSTGDAGYTF
TGTGCCAGCAGTACAGGGGACGCTGGCTACACCTTC
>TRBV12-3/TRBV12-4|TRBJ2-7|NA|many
CASSQLQVPTYEQYF
TGTGCCAGCAGCCAGTTACAGGTTCCCACCTACGAGCAGTACTTC
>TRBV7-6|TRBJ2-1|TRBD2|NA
CASSPNSGRLTSSYNEQFF
TGTGCCAGCAGCCCGAATAGCGGGAGACTTACTAGCTCCTACAATGAGCAGTTCTTC
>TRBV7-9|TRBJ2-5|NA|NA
CASSSNRVQETQYF
TGTGCCAGCAGCTCGAACAGGGTTCAAGAGACCCAGTACTTC
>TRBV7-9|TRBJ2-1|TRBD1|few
CASSLGTGWHEQFF
TGTGCCAGCAGCTTAGGGACAGGGTGGCATGAGCAGTTCTTC
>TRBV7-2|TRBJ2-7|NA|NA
CASSWGDSPYYEQYF
TGTGCCAGCAGCTGGGGGGACTCTCCGTACTACGAGCAGTACTTC